This is a list of T cell receptor beta chains from one sample in a study of shared clonotypes between healthy human individuals. The protocol was immunoSEQ multiplex PCR, while the TCRdb copy is restricted to in-frame clones and leaves out a portion. The profile covers some 1,100,000 clones, with around 78% appearing a single time and 0.52% taken by the ten largest. Sequenced material: memory CD4+ T cells from PBMCs. The receptors shown here come from a man younger than 30 in good health. Some clones in this sample may be carry-over from other donors' samples. CDR3s include the opening cysteine and the closing phenylalanine or tryptophan. Fields, in order: V gene, D gene, J gene, clone size, CDR3 DNA, CDR3 protein. A D gene is named only where the DNA matches it firmly. The size of a clone is reported for some rows only, either as once, few or many, or as a class for expanded clones.

V: TRBV5-1
D: TRBD1
J: TRBJ2-2
size: .
DNA: TGCGCCAGCAGCGTGGGACAGGGTAACACCGGGGAGCTGTTTTTT
CDR3: CASSVGQGNTGELFF

V: TRBV7-3
D: TRBD2
J: TRBJ2-1
size: once
DNA: TGTGCCAGCAGCTCTGACCCCCATCGCGGGGCTAGCGGTTCCTACAATGAGCAGTTCTTC
CDR3: CASSSDPHRGASGSYNEQFF

V: TRBV11-3
D: .
J: TRBJ2-2
size: .
DNA: TGTGCCAGCAGCATGACAACCGGGGAGCTGTTTTTT
CDR3: CASSMTTGELFF

V: TRBV5-6
D: .
J: TRBJ2-7
size: .
DNA: TGTGCCAGCAGCCCCTCCGGCTTCCCCCACTACGAGCAGTACTTC
CDR3: CASSPSGFPHYEQYF

V: TRBV19
D: TRBD1
J: TRBJ2-5
size: .
DNA: TGTGCCAGTAGTATGTCGGGACAGAGGGGGGAGACCCAGTACTTC
CDR3: CASSMSGQRGETQYF

V: TRBV5-1
D: .
J: TRBJ2-3
size: .
DNA: TGCGCCAGCAGCTTGGGTCAGGGAAGAGATACGCAGTATTTT
CDR3: CASSLGQGRDTQYF

V: TRBV19
D: .
J: TRBJ1-5
size: .
DNA: TGTGCCAGTAGTATTATTAAACCGGTCGGCCGAGTCAATCAGCCCCAGCATTTT
CDR3: CASSIIKPVGRVNQPQHF

V: TRBV5-4
D: TRBD1
J: TRBJ2-6
size: .
DNA: TGTGCCAGCAGCTCTGGAACAGACAGGGCTGGGGCCAACGTCCTGACTTTC
CDR3: CASSSGTDRAGANVLTF

V: TRBV6-1
D: .
J: TRBJ2-2
size: .
DNA: TGTGCCAGCACTCCGGGACCACCCGTTAGGGAGCTGTTTTTT
CDR3: CASTPGPPVRELFF

V: TRBV30
D: .
J: TRBJ2-7
size: .
DNA: TGTGCCTGGAGCGAGGCTGACTACGAGCAGTACTTC
CDR3: CAWSEADYEQYF

V: TRBV25-1
D: .
J: TRBJ1-2
size: .
DNA: TGTGCCAGCAGTGTGTTCGGGGGTGGTGGCTACACCTTC
CDR3: CASSVFGGGGYTF

V: TRBV7-9
D: .
J: TRBJ1-5
size: few
DNA: TGTGCCAGCAGTTCTGGATGGCAGCCCCAGCATTTT
CDR3: CASSSGWQPQHF

V: TRBV11-3
D: TRBD1
J: TRBJ2-2
size: .
DNA: TGTGCCAGCAGCACCCGGGACAGCGGAAACTCGGGGAAGCTGTTTTTT
CDR3: CASSTRDSGNSGKLFF

V: TRBV27
D: .
J: TRBJ1-1
size: .
DNA: TGTGCCAGCAGTTTTTACAGGGAGAACACTGAAGCTTTCTTT
CDR3: CASSFYRENTEAFF

V: TRBV5-1
D: TRBD2
J: TRBJ2-7
size: once
DNA: TGCGCCAGCAGCTTCGGACTAGCGGGAGGCGAGCAGTACTTC
CDR3: CASSFGLAGGEQYF

V: TRBV6-1
D: .
J: TRBJ1-4
size: .
DNA: TGTGCCAGCAGTGGGCATAGGACAGTCTCAACTAATGAAAAACTGTTTTTT
CDR3: CASSGHRTVSTNEKLFF

V: TRBV29-1
D: TRBD1
J: TRBJ1-5
size: .
DNA: TGCAGCGTGGGTGACAGGGGTCAGCCCCAGCATTTT
CDR3: CSVGDRGQPQHF